The 11 T cell receptor beta chains given below trace back to one sample, sequenced in a study of identifying expanded T cells in peripheral blood (dated by TCRdb to between 2019 and 2020). Library prep was done by the immunoSEQ multiplex PCR assay. TCRdb re-hosts the immuneACCESS table, in-frame sequences only. Its copies lack some clones; in the studies checked, an unresolved V gene accounts for under half of them, and the cause for the rest is not known. For this sample there are approximately 91,000 clones; about 87% appear just once. The top ten hold roughly 4% of the sample. Sequencing was carried out using blood. These receptors all come from a person aged 18 to 70 in good health.

The V call is TRBV19, the J call TRBJ1-1; 8 nucleotides align to TRBD1. The V segment lost 3 bases and the J segment 1 base; nucleotides outside the gene matches: 7. Germline-derived CDR1 and CDR2 are LNHDA and SQIVND (reference sequence). This CDR3 is 16 amino acids long. The chain's CDR3 is CASSMLGDRRNTEAFF. The CDR3 DNA is TGTGCCAGTAGTATGCTGGGGGACAGGCGGAACACTGAAGCTTTCTTT.

This sequence joins TRBV6-6 and TRBJ1-6; 9 bases are a match to TRBD1. Germline V gives CDR1 MNHNY, CDR2 SVGAGI (reference sequence). Losses at the gene ends were 5 bases for V and 7 bases for J; bases not matched to a gene: 6. CDR3 size: 15 residues. The CDR3 loop reads CASSPQGADNSPLHF. As DNA, the CDR3 is TGTGCCAGCAGTCCACAGGGGGCCGACAATTCACCCCTCCACTTT.

The genes are TRBV7-2 and TRBJ1-2, with 10 bases identical to TRBD1. Germline V gene lookup returns CDR1 SGHTA and CDR2 FQGNSA. The CDR3 has 16 residues. J was trimmed by 4 bases and V by 2 bases; bases with no gene match: 7. Here the CDR3 DNA reads TGTGCCAGCAGCTTATCCGGGACAGGGGCCTCCTATGGCTACACCTTC. Protein product: CASSLSGTGASYGYTF.

This rearrangement joins TRBV21-1 to TRBJ2-3; the D call of TRBD2 is as the table states it, not checked on the DNA. TRBV21-1 is flagged as a pseudogene. This CDR3 comprises 18 residues. The CDR3 is CASSKIPHLAGDADTQYF. DNA of the CDR3: TGTGCCAGCAGCAAAATCCCCCATTTAGCGGGAGATGCGGATACGCAGTATTTT.

The CDR3 bases are TGTGCCTGGAGTGTTGCGAGCGGTGGGACCCAGTACTTC. As protein: CAWSVASGGTQYF. The chain has TRBV30 and TRBJ2-5, with a possible D match to TRBD2 (5 bases). The CDR3 spans 13 residues. Trimming cost V 0 bases and J 7 bases, with 12 bases left between them. Germline V CDR1 and CDR2: GTSNPN, SVGIG (reference sequence).

The gene calls are TRBV7-6 and TRBJ2-5; tentatively, D is TRBD2 (5 bases). The ends were cut back, 9 bases at V and 5 bases at J, with 16 bases in the middle. CDR1 and CDR2 from the germline V gene are SGHVS and FNYEAQ. The CDR3 is 13 amino acids. The CDR3 sequence: CASQPYRGETQYF. For the CDR3, the DNA is TGTGCCAGTCAGCCGTATCGCGGGGAGACCCAGTACTTC.

V gene TRBV7-9 combines with J gene TRBJ1-2, with a tentative D call TRBD1 (6 bases). V lost 5 bases and J lost 8, with 15 bases in between. The CDR3 consists of 13 residues. Per the germline V gene, CDR1 is SEHNR and CDR2 is FQNEAQ (reference sequence). CDR3 amino acids: CASSLPLGAGYTF. The CDR3 bases are TGTGCCAGCAGCCTACCCCTGGGGGCGGGCTACACCTTC.

V is TRBV19 and J is TRBJ1-5; D remains unclear. Germline V lookup: CDR1 LNHDA, CDR2 SQIVND (reference sequence). The CDR3 has 14 amino acids. Trimming left V 9 bases short and J 5 bases short, with 17 bases between. The CDR3 coding sequence is TGTGCCAGCCGTGAGTGGGGAAGAGATCAGCCCCAGCATTTT. Its translation is CASREWGRDQPQHF.

V and J are TRBV6-1 and TRBJ2-3, with TRBD1 matching over 7 bases. V was pared by 7 bases and J by 4 bases, with 5 bases of the junction left unmatched. This CDR3 contains 13 residues. Per the germline V gene, CDR1 is MNHNS and CDR2 is SASEGT. CDR3 protein: CASNEGGADTQYF. Here the CDR3 DNA reads TGTGCCAGCAACGAAGGGGGCGCAGATACGCAGTATTTT.

V usage is TRBV6-5 and J usage is TRBJ2-5, with D possibly matching TRBD1 (6 bases). The CDR3 has 14 amino acids. V was pared by 0 bases and J by 5 bases, with 10 bases between. Per the germline V gene, CDR1 is MNHEY and CDR2 is SVGAGI. CDR3 region: CASSYSGHSETQYF. The DNA of the CDR3 is TGTGCCAGCAGTTACTCGGGACACTCCGAGACCCAGTACTTC.

The sample holds one count of this clone. This chain joins TRBV7-9 and TRBJ2-3, with D possibly TRBD1 on 6 matching bases. Per the germline V gene, CDR1 is SEHNR and CDR2 is FQNEAQ (reference sequence). The CDR3 is 18 amino acids. V shed 5 bases and J shed 0 bases, with 21 bases lying between them. The CDR3 bases are TGTGCCAGCAGCCGATCCGGGCTCCAGGGGATTAGCACAGATACGCAGTATTTT. Translated: CASSRSGLQGISTDTQYF.